What follows are 9 T cell receptor beta chains derived from one specimen sequenced in a study of T and B cells in COVID-19 patients (dated by TCRdb to 2020 to 2022). TRB repertoires were amplified from around 250-500 ng of genomic DNA extracted from blood. Instrument on record: Illumina MiSeq. Multiplex PCR with BIOMED2 TRB-A/B primer pools was used to amplify the TRB rearrangements. TCRdb trimmed the raw reads at Q25, called clones with MiXCR and kept productive beta chains. Rows with a matching CDR3 protein are joined into one entry that keeps the most common DNA and genes. The sample table lists 20,000 or so distinct CDR3 sequences, 30% to 35% of them with a count of one. The top ten hold approximately 2.2% of the sample. Sequenced: blood. These receptor sequences come from a human donor who had recovered from COVID-19.

In the case of this clonotype: It may be a read error: a sequence one base away is much more abundant. The chain couples TRBV27 to TRBJ2-7; D might be TRBD2 (6 bases). CDR1 and CDR2 (germline): MNHEY, SMNVEV (reference sequence). V lost 4 bases and J lost 3, with 13 bases in between. The CDR3 loop spans 14 amino acids. Here the CDR3 DNA reads TGTGCCAGCAGTTCCTCGGACGGGGGCTACGAGCAGTACTTC. Translated: CASSSSDGGYEQYF.

This clonotype is labeled as medium-sized. The rearrangement links TRBV11-3 to TRBJ2-3; D not certain. The CDR3 runs to 14 residues. The V gene lost 0 bases and the J gene lost 4 bases, with 8 bases spanning the gap. Per germline, CDR1 SGHNT and CDR2 YENEEA. The CDR3 region is CASSLEGLADTQYF. In nucleotides, the CDR3 is TGTGCCAGCAGCTTAGAAGGGTTGGCAGATACGCAGTATTTT.

This chain links TRBV20-1 with TRBJ2-2; D may be TRBD1 (6 bases). The CDR3 length is 15 residues. The germline CDR1 and CDR2 sequences are DFQATT and SNEGSKA (reference sequence). V lost 5 bases and J 1 base, leaving 14 bases between the germline ends. This chain's CDR3 is CSAPTGTLNTGELFF. For the CDR3, the DNA is TGCAGTGCTCCCACCGGGACACTGAACACCGGGGAGCTGTTTTTT.

This clonotype was detected a few times. This chain links TRBV19 with TRBJ1-5; 9 positions agree with TRBD1. CDR3 size: 17 residues. Trimming at V came to 4 bases and at J to 0 bases, leaving 7 bases not matched to a gene. Per the germline V gene, CDR1 is LNHDA and CDR2 is SQIVND (reference sequence). CDR3 region: CASSTTGGRLSNQPQHF. The CDR3 nucleotides are TGTGCCAGTAGTACTACAGGGGGCAGGCTTAGCAATCAGCCCCAGCATTTT.

The chain links TRBV12-3 or TRBV12-4 to TRBJ1-5; 9 nucleotides agree with TRBD1. This CDR3 contains 15 residues. With V trimmed by 8 bases and J by 2 bases, 7 bases remained unmatched. In nucleotides, the CDR3 is TGTGCCAGCGGGGGACAGGGTGGAGGCAATCAGCCCCAGCATTTT. Encoded protein: CASGGQGGGNQPQHF.

The chain has TRBV25-1 and TRBJ2-3; D not resolved. The V end was cut by 6 bases, the J end by 3 bases, with 13 bases between. CDR1 and CDR2 (germline): MGHDK, SYGVNS. The CDR3 consists of 14 residues. The CDR3 loop reads CASRGRVSTDTQYF. CDR3 nucleotides: TGTGCCAGCAGGGGAAGGGTATCAACAGATACGCAGTATTTT.

This clonotype was seen more than once but under ten times. DNA for the CDR3: TGTGCCAGCAGCTTGAGGACACTCGCTGGAAACACCATATATTTT. This gives the protein CASSLRTLAGNTIYF. The chain has TRBV5-6 and TRBJ1-3; TRBD1 might be the D (5 bases). Germline CDR1 SGHDT, CDR2 YYEEEE. The CDR3 contains 15 residues. V was shortened by 1 base and J by 2 bases, with 10 bases between the two germline ends.

This sequence joins TRBV27 and TRBJ1-1; D might be TRBD1 (5 bases). Germline assignment: CDR1 MNHEY and CDR2 SMNVEV (reference sequence). With 4 bases removed from V and 4 bases from J, the gap between germline ends came to 13 bases. The CDR3 runs to 14 residues. The CDR3 loop is CASSSSWGTTEAFF. CDR3 nucleotides: TGTGCCAGCAGTTCCTCGTGGGGGACCACTGAAGCTTTCTTT.

This clonotype was seen once. The rearrangement links TRBV5-4 to TRBJ1-1; no reliable D call. V shed 0 bases and J shed 5 bases, with 11 bases lying between them. The germline V gene encodes CDR1 SGHNT and CDR2 YYREEE (reference sequence). The CDR3 extends over 14 amino acids. CDR3 nucleotides: TGTGCCAGCAGCTTGGAACTCGAAGGGACTGAAGCTTTCTTT. It specifies CASSLELEGTEAFF.